The clone carrying this T cell receptor beta chain was detected many times. What it recognizes is unknown. Using its own MiXCR run on the 5' RACE reads, TCRdb lists one record per CDR3 protein. The sample includes approximately 300,000 distinct CDR3 sequences, just under 9.5% of them seen just once. These data come from a study of identical twins. Findings and limits, study-wide: Fewer insertions were carried by abundant cord blood beta clonotypes, but none was seen in memory repertoires.

The CDR3 runs 16 residues. Trimming at V came to 2 bases and at J to 3 bases, leaving 5 bases not matched to a gene. Germline CDR1 reads MGHRA; CDR2 reads YSYEKL. These same data were also listed under a study on yellow fever vaccine responses in identical twins.

The TCR was taken from a young woman in good health. Material: CD8+ T cells sorted from blood. This chain uses TRBV4-1 with TRBJ2-7; TRBD2 matches at 12 bases. The CDR3 here is CASSQTGLAGNYEQYF. In nucleotides, the CDR3 is TGCGCCAGCAGCCAAACTGGACTAGCGGGAAACTACGAGCAGTACTTC.